A selection of T cell receptor beta chains follows, all from one sample in a study of blood T cell repertoires in COVID-19. Some clones are missing from TCRdb's copy, which holds only in-frame ones; the method was immunoSEQ multiplex PCR. Of roughly 160,000 clones listed, about 88% are singletons. Specimen: peripheral blood. These receptors were collected from a woman aged 45-65 years with COVID-19, enrolled during active disease. Each CDR3 is given with its conserved first and last residue. A D gene is named only where the DNA matches it firmly. Expanded clones are given a class, and other clones once, few, many or no size at all.

TRBV5-1	-	TRBD1	TRBJ2-1	CASSRIPTGVDEQFF	TGCGCCAGCAGCCGAATTCCAACAGGGGTGGATGAGCAGTTCTTC
TRBV6-2/TRBV6-3	-	TRBD2	TRBJ2-5	CASSSGGGVETQYF	TGTGCCAGCAGCTCAGGTGGGGGGGTAGAGACCCAGTACTTC
TRBV28	-	-	TRBJ1-1	CASSLEAVNTEAFF	TGTGCCAGCAGTTTAGAGGCCGTGAACACTGAAGCTTTCTTT
TRBV6-6	-	TRBD1	TRBJ1-1	CASSPPDRGPYGTEAFF	TGTGCCAGCAGTCCTCCGGACAGGGGTCCCTATGGCACTGAAGCTTTCTTT
TRBV2	-	TRBD1	TRBJ1-6	CASTWGQGGSPLHF	TGTGCCAGCACTTGGGGACAGGGCGGTTCACCCCTCCACTTT
TRBV30	-	TRBD1	TRBJ1-1	CAWSVTGRGGNTEAFF	TGTGCCTGGAGTGTGACAGGGAGAGGAGGAAACACTGAAGCTTTCTTT
TRBV27	-	-	TRBJ1-4	CASRSGLSNEKLFF	TGTGCCAGCAGGTCAGGGTTATCTAATGAAAAACTGTTTTTT
TRBV20-1	-	-	TRBJ2-7	CSATREYEQYF	TGCAGTGCTACTCGGGAGTACGAGCAGTACTTC
TRBV6-5	-	TRBD1	TRBJ2-1	CASRRSGQGWVEQFF	TGTGCCAGCAGACGCTCGGGACAGGGGTGGGTTGAGCAGTTCTTC
TRBV13	-	TRBD2	TRBJ2-3	CASSKRGTDTQYF	TGTGCCAGCAGCAAGCGGGGGACAGATACGCAGTATTTT
TRBV28	-	TRBD1	TRBJ1-2	CASLDRYGYTF	TGTGCCAGCCTGGACAGGTATGGCTACACCTTC
TRBV7-2	-	TRBD2	TRBJ2-5	CASSASGGAVKTQYF	TGTGCCAGCAGCGCGAGCGGGGGGGCCGTAAAGACCCAGTACTTC
TRBV10-3	-	TRBD1	TRBJ1-3	CAISGTTGVDTIYF	TGTGCCATCAGTGGGACTACAGGGGTGGACACCATATATTTT
TRBV2	-	TRBD1	TRBJ2-3	CASRTGTGNTDTQYF	TGTGCCAGCAGAACCGGGACAGGTAACACAGATACGCAGTATTTT
TRBV6-1	-	-	TRBJ1-1	CASSENYGVNTEAFF	TGTGCCAGCAGTGAAAATTACGGGGTGAACACTGAAGCTTTCTTT
TRBV30	-	TRBD1	TRBJ2-1	CAWSDRGFIDEQFF	TGTGCCTGGTCAGACAGGGGATTTATAGATGAGCAGTTCTTC
TRBV7-9	-	-	TRBJ1-6	CASSLGRGYNSPLHF	TGTGCCAGCAGCTTAGGGCGCGGATATAATTCACCCCTCCACTTT
TRBV12-5	once	TRBD2	TRBJ2-1	CASARTSGTYNEQFF	TGTGCTAGTGCCAGGACTAGCGGGACCTACAATGAGCAGTTCTTC
TRBV3-1/TRBV3-2	-	-	TRBJ1-2	CASSQSGFNYGYTF	TGTGCCAGCAGCCAGTCGGGGTTTAACTATGGCTACACCTTC
TRBV5-4	-	TRBD1	TRBJ1-4	CASSRTGGFEKLFF	TGTGCCAGCAGCCGGACAGGGGGCTTTGAAAAACTGTTTTTT
TRBV11-3	few	-	TRBJ1-3	CASSLASSGNTIYF	TGTGCCAGCAGCTTAGCTTCCTCTGGAAACACCATATATTTT
TRBV7-6	once	-	TRBJ1-1	CASSLGGGPPEAFF	TGTGCCAGCAGCTTAGGGGGGGGGCCCCCTGAAGCTTTCTTT
TRBV6-1	-	TRBD2	TRBJ2-2	CASSEASGGVWELFF	TGTGCCAGCAGTGAGGCTAGCGGCGGGGTTTGGGAGCTGTTTTTT
TRBV19	-	-	TRBJ1-2	CATNPAGATYGYTF	TGTGCCACAAACCCGGCGGGCGCGACCTATGGCTACACCTTC
TRBV7-9	-	-	TRBJ2-2	CASIPIGQNTGELFF	TGTGCCAGCATCCCTATTGGGCAGAACACCGGGGAGCTGTTTTTT
TRBV18	once	-	TRBJ1-5	CASSPAQGASNQPQHF	TGTGCCAGCTCACCCGCACAAGGGGCTAGCAATCAGCCCCAGCATTTT
TRBV28	-	TRBD2	TRBJ2-7	CASPSGGNYEQYF	TGTGCCAGCCCTAGCGGGGGGAACTACGAGCAGTACTTC
TRBV21-1	-	-	TRBJ1-1	CASSSREGTEAFF	TGTGCCAGCAGCAGCCGGGAGGGCACTGAAGCTTTCTTT
TRBV2	-	TRBD1	TRBJ1-2	CASSHGTDAPHGYTF	TGTGCCAGCAGCCACGGGACAGACGCACCCCATGGCTACACCTTC
TRBV10-3	few	-	TRBJ1-2	CAISPDRFSGYTF	TGTGCCATCAGCCCAGACAGATTTTCGGGCTACACCTTC
TRBV4-1	-	TRBD1	TRBJ2-1	CASSQGRDRGYNEQFF	TGCGCCAGCAGCCAAGGCCGGGACAGGGGTTACAATGAGCAGTTCTTC
TRBV19	-	TRBD1	TRBJ1-2	CASSPGTENYGYTF	TGTGCCAGTAGCCCCGGGACAGAAAACTATGGCTACACCTTC
TRBV7-9	-	-	TRBJ2-2	CASSEGHTSGGELFF	TGTGCCAGCAGCGAAGGACATACCTCCGGCGGGGAGCTGTTTTTT
TRBV5-1	-	-	TRBJ1-1	CASSPTGTRTEAFF	TGCGCCAGCAGCCCAACGGGAACCCGGACTGAAGCTTTCTTT
TRBV6-5	-	TRBD2	TRBJ2-4	CASSYNLAGGRDIQYF	TGTGCCAGCAGTTACAACCTAGCGGGGGGGAGAGACATTCAGTACTTC
TRBV18	-	-	TRBJ1-1	CASSPPNSGRTVEAFF	TGTGCCAGCTCACCTCCCAACTCCGGACGGACAGTTGAAGCTTTCTTT
TRBV5-5	-	-	TRBJ2-2	CASSLQGTARELFF	TGTGCCAGCAGCTTACAGGGAACGGCAAGGGAGCTGTTTTTT
TRBV30	-	-	TRBJ1-1	CAWSPDGHRGGAFF	TGTGCCTGGAGCCCCGACGGACACCGGGGGGGGGCTTTCTTT
TRBV6-5	-	-	TRBJ1-1	CASSYRGQTEAFF	TGTGCCAGCAGTTATCGCGGACAGACTGAAGCTTTCTTT
TRBV27	-	TRBD1	TRBJ2-7	CASSLSWDRGAYEQYF	TGTGCCAGCAGTTTATCGTGGGACAGGGGTGCCTACGAGCAGTACTTC
TRBV30	-	TRBD1	TRBJ1-5	CAWRGTGGAQWNQPQHF	TGTGCCTGGAGAGGGACAGGGGGAGCTCAGTGGAATCAGCCCCAGCATTTT